These T cell receptor beta chains were read from a single sample in a study of radiotherapy plus CTLA-4 blockade in lung cancer. Repertoires were generated with immunoSEQ multiplex PCR, while TCRdb's copy carries only in-frame clones and drops some. The sample has 85,000 to 120,000 clones; about 83% are singletons. The sample in question was peripheral blood, obtained from a patient treated with radiotherapy plus ipilimumab. Receptor source: a human donor with non-small cell lung cancer that progressed on radiotherapy plus ipilimumab. Some clones in this sample may be carry-over from other donors' samples. The CDR3 runs from the conserved cysteine through the conserved F or W. The D gene is left open where the match is weak. Size is stated for part of the rows, as once, few or many counts, or as a class when the clone is expanded.

clone_size d_call j_call v_call cdr3_aa cdr3_nt
. TRBD2 TRBJ2-3 TRBV5-4 CASSSGTSGGADTQYF TGTGCCAGCAGCTCAGGGACTAGCGGGGGGGCAGATACGCAGTATTTT
few . TRBJ1-2 TRBV4-1 CASSQAVGGYGYTF TGCGCCAGCAGCCAAGCCGTTGGAGGCTATGGCTACACCTTC
. . TRBJ2-3 TRBV4-1 CASSRKHSDFADTQYF TGCGCCAGCAGCCGAAAACACTCAGATTTCGCAGATACGCAGTATTTT
. . TRBJ1-6 TRBV5-4 CASSLVGDWNSPLHF TGTGCCAGCAGCTTGGTTGGGGATTGGAATTCACCCCTCCACTTT
. . TRBJ2-3 TRBV7-2 CASSRGGVGLNTQYF TGTGCCAGCAGCAGAGGAGGGGTAGGGTTGAATACGCAGTATTTT
. . TRBJ1-5 TRBV2 CASSWEQGRQPQHF TGTGCCAGCAGCTGGGAACAGGGAAGGCAGCCCCAGCATTTT
. . TRBJ2-1 TRBV9 CASSVGRGIGHNEQFF TGTGCCAGCAGCGTAGGGAGGGGAATTGGGCACAATGAGCAGTTCTTC
. . TRBJ2-2 TRBV7-9 CASRRQQNGELFF TGTGCCAGCAGGAGACAACAGAACGGGGAGCTGTTTTTT
. . TRBJ2-5 TRBV9 CASSVVASQETQYF TGTGCCAGCAGCGTAGTGGCTAGCCAAGAGACCCAGTACTTC
. TRBD2 TRBJ2-5 TRBV7-2 CASSQAAGDQETQYF TGTGCCAGCAGCCAAGCGGCGGGAGACCAAGAGACCCAGTACTTC
. . TRBJ1-1 TRBV21-1 CARMGGKNTEAFF TGTGCCAGGATGGGGGGAAAGAACACTGAAGCTTTCTTT
. . TRBJ1-1 TRBV6-5 CASARIGRLTFF TGTGCCAGCGCCCGGATCGGGAGATTAACTTTCTTT
. . TRBJ1-1 TRBV10-3 CAISPDSGEAFF TGTGCCATCAGTCCCGACAGTGGCGAAGCTTTCTTT
. TRBD1 TRBJ1-6 TRBV18 CASSPIGQGVGYNSPLHF TGTGCCAGCTCACCAATAGGACAGGGCGTTGGCTATAATTCACCCCTCCACTTT
once TRBD1 TRBJ2-2 TRBV27 CASSFWDRFTGELFF TGTGCCAGCAGTTTTTGGGACAGGTTCACCGGGGAGCTGTTTTTT
. . TRBJ2-5 TRBV19 CASSIAPWQVETQYF TGTGCCAGTAGTATAGCTCCGTGGCAGGTGGAGACCCAGTACTTC
. . TRBJ2-1 TRBV19 CASMWSGYNEQFF TGTGCCAGTATGTGGTCCGGCTACAATGAGCAGTTCTTC
. . TRBJ2-2 TRBV11-2 CASSLVRGSTGELFF TGTGCCAGCAGCTTAGTCCGGGGGAGCACCGGGGAGCTGTTTTTT
. TRBD1 TRBJ2-2 TRBV10-3 CAISRQGVGTGELFF TGTGCCATCAGTAGACAGGGGGTTGGCACCGGGGAGCTGTTTTTT
. . TRBJ1-2 TRBV29-1 CSVERFLNYGYTF TGCAGCGTCGAACGCTTTCTAAACTATGGCTACACCTTC
. TRBD2 TRBJ2-7 TRBV5-1 CASSRGSGGAEEQYF TGCGCCAGCAGCCGTGGGAGCGGGGGGGCAGAAGAGCAGTACTTC
once TRBD1 TRBJ2-7 TRBV7-2 CASSLGQAISYEQYF TGTGCCAGCAGCTTGGGACAGGCGATCTCCTACGAGCAGTACTTC
. . TRBJ1-4 TRBV29-1 CSVDVQREKLFF TGCAGCGTTGATGTACAGCGGGAAAAACTGTTTTTT
. . TRBJ1-1 TRBV7-2 CASSFRRMNTEAFF TGTGCCAGCAGCTTTAGACGGATGAACACTGAAGCTTTCTTT
. TRBD1 TRBJ1-1 TRBV6-1 CASRDRANTEAFF TGTGCCAGCAGGGACAGGGCTAACACTGAAGCTTTCTTT
. . TRBJ2-7 TRBV7-2 CASSPSAGTDYEQYF TGTGCCAGCAGCCCAAGTGCGGGGACAGACTACGAGCAGTACTTC
. . TRBJ1-1 TRBV15 CATSRDPQGNTEAFF TGTGCCACCAGCAGAGATCCCCAGGGGAACACTGAAGCTTTCTTT
. . TRBJ2-1 TRBV19 CASSRTSTSYNEQFF TGTGCCAGTAGTAGAACTAGTACCTCCTACAATGAGCAGTTCTTC
. . TRBJ2-7 TRBV2 CASKVEGGRYEQYF TGTGCCAGCAAGGTTGAGGGGGGGCGGTACGAGCAGTACTTC
few TRBD1 TRBJ1-1 TRBV19 CASRLDRDYGEAFF TGTGCCAGTAGGCTGGACAGGGATTACGGTGAAGCTTTCTTT
. TRBD1 TRBJ1-1 TRBV9 CASSVAGGEGAFTEAFF TGTGCCAGCAGCGTAGCAGGGGGAGAGGGGGCGTTTACTGAAGCTTTCTTT
. . TRBJ1-2 TRBV4-1 CASSRQARGDYGYTF TGCGCCAGCAGCCGACAGGCCCGGGGTGACTATGGCTACACCTTC
. . TRBJ1-6 TRBV11-2 CASSLWTANNSPLHF TGTGCCAGCAGCCTCTGGACCGCTAATAATTCACCCCTCCACTTT
. . TRBJ1-3 TRBV5-1 CASSFGTLSVNTIYF TGCGCCAGCAGTTTCGGGACTCTGAGCGTAAACACCATATATTTT
. . TRBJ2-2 TRBV9 CASSVGYPGELFF TGTGCCAGCAGCGTAGGGTACCCCGGGGAGCTGTTTTTT
. TRBD1 TRBJ2-7 TRBV4-1 CASSQDLGTGRVYEQYF TGCGCCAGCAGCCAAGATCTTGGGACAGGGCGGGTCTACGAGCAGTACTTC
. TRBD2 TRBJ2-2 TRBV7-7 CKRGGTLSGTGELFF TGTAAGCGGGGGGGCACCCTATCGGGCACCGGGGAGCTGTTTTTT
. . TRBJ1-5 TRBV2 CASSETLNSNQPQHF TGTGCCAGCAGTGAAACGCTAAATAGCAATCAGCCCCAGCATTTT
. . TRBJ1-1 TRBV7-6 CASSFGSWTENTEAFF TGTGCCAGCAGCTTTGGAAGCTGGACAGAGAACACTGAAGCTTTCTTT
. . TRBJ1-2 TRBV18 CASSAIGQPTPGYTF TGTGCCAGCTCAGCCATTGGACAGCCAACTCCTGGCTACACCTTC